The next 21 T cell receptor beta chains were all read from a single sample in a study of cytotoxic CD8 clonotypes in ibrutinib-treated CLL (dated by TCRdb to 2020 to 2023). Per the publication, the time point label means: around 25 months on ibrutinib. The library was generated by the immunoSEQ multiplex PCR assay. The source is immuneACCESS, and TCRdb retained only in-frame sequences with V and J called. Part of the clones is not carried over; for the studies checked, unresolved V genes explain less than half of this, and the remainder is unexplained. Within this sample are hundreds of thousands of clones, with less than 75% of them counted one time only. 15% to 17% of the sample is in the top ten clones. Sample: PBMCs, taken after 24 months of ibrutinib treatment. The receptors here all came from a human donor with chronic lymphocytic leukemia.

The rearrangement uses TRBV6-5 and TRBJ1-1, with 8 bases lining up with TRBD1. Losses at the gene ends were 6 bases for V and 3 bases for J; bases not matched to a gene: 3. Germline-derived CDR1 and CDR2 are MNHEY and SVGAGI. This CDR3 has 13 residues. As DNA, the CDR3 is TGTGCCAGCAGAAGGACAGGGTACACTGAAGCTTTCTTT. Translating it yields CASRRTGYTEAFF.

This chain connects TRBV27 to TRBJ2-1; D is undetermined. Looked up from germline, CDR1 is MNHEY and CDR2 is SMNVEV (reference sequence). V shed 5 bases and J shed 13 bases, with 24 bases lying between them. CDR3 size: 15 residues. This chain's CDR3 is CASSPVGRESFAQFF. DNA of the CDR3: TGTGCCAGCAGTCCAGTTGGTCGAGAAAGCTTTGCCCAGTTCTTC.

The gene calls are TRBV5-6 and TRBJ2-3, with a tentative D call TRBD2 (6 bases). V gave up 4 bases and J gave up 6 bases, with 18 bases separating them. The CDR3 length is 15 residues. Germline V gene lookup returns CDR1 SGHDT and CDR2 YYEEEE. The CDR3 sequence: CASSPGTQGPDTQYF. In DNA form, the CDR3 reads TGTGCCAGCAGCCCCGGGACTCAGGGTCCGGATACGCAGTATTTT. Drawing the rest from reference TRBV5-6 and TRBJ2-3, the complete variable domain is DAGVTQSPTHLIKTRGQQVTLRCSPKSGHDTVSWYQQALGQGPQFIFQYYEEEERQRGNFPDRFSGHQFPNYSSELNVNALLLGDSALYLCASSPGTQGPDTQYFGPGTRLTVL.

The J gene is TRBJ2-7, the V gene TRBV4-3, with 7 bases fitting TRBD2. Germline loops: CDR1 LGHNA, CDR2 YSLEER. The CDR3 runs to 17 residues. Trimming took 3 bases from V and 3 from J; bases not matched to a gene: 14. The DNA of the CDR3 is TGCGCCAGCAGCCAGGAGTTAGCGGGTCGGAGGGACTACGAGCAGTACTTC. Amino acids: CASSQELAGRRDYEQYF.

The chain employs TRBV11-2 and TRBJ1-1; the D is unclear. V shed 1 base and J shed 8 bases, with 11 bases lying between them. Germline CDR1 is SGHAT and CDR2 is FQNNGV. This CDR3 contains 13 residues. The CDR3 bases are TGTGCCAGCAGCTTAGCCGAGGGAAGGGAAGCTTTCTTT. Translation gives CASSLAEGREAFF.

The chain employs TRBV2 and TRBJ2-3; 11 bases match TRBD2. The CDR3 loop spans 17 amino acids. In germline, CDR1 is SNHLY, CDR2 FYNNEI. J was trimmed by 5 bases and V by 6 bases; bases with no gene match: 13. The CDR3 protein is CASSSTGLAGGGDTQYF. In DNA, the CDR3 is TGTGCCAGCAGCTCAACCGGGCTAGCGGGAGGTGGAGATACGCAGTATTTT.

This clone was seen only once. The rearrangement links TRBV11-2 to TRBJ1-1; D possibly corresponds to TRBD1 (5 bases). The V gene's germline CDR1 is SGHAT and CDR2 FQNNGV. This CDR3 is built from 15 residues. Deletions cut 6 bases from V and 1 base from J, with 15 bases between. CDR3 DNA: TGTGCCAGCAGTCATGGGGCCTCGCAGAACACTGAAGCTTTCTTT. Protein sequence: CASSHGASQNTEAFF.

This clone was recorded a few times. This sequence joins TRBV18 and TRBJ1-1; D ambiguous. The CDR3 covers 11 residues. The germline V gene has CDR1 KGHSH and CDR2 LQKENI. Trimming stripped 6 bases from V and 7 bases from J, with 9 bases between. The CDR3 region has the DNA TGTGCCAGCTCGCGCCAGAGTGAAGCTTTCTTT. Residues: CASSRQSEAFF.

About this clone: Other DNA sequences of this sample code for an identical CDR3. J is TRBJ2-7 and V is TRBV7-9; no clear D gene. Trimming shortened V by 1 base and J by 4 bases, and 5 bases separated the two germline ends. The germline V gene encodes CDR1 SEHNR and CDR2 FQNEAQ (reference sequence). CDR3 length equals 12 residues. DNA of the CDR3: TGTGCCAGCAGCTTAGGAACATACGAGCAGTACTTC. Its translation is CASSLGTYEQYF. The full variable domain, rest sourced from reference TRBV7-9 and TRBJ2-7, is DTGVSQNPRHKITKRGQNVTFRCDPISEHNRLYWYRQTLGQGPEFLTYFQNEAQLEKSRLLSDRFSAERPKGSFSTLEIQRTEQGDSAMYLCASSLGTYEQYFGPGTRLTVT.

This clone was observed a single time. The chain carries TRBV7-3 and TRBJ2-5; TRBD2 matches 15 bases. Unmatched junction bases numbered 6, after V lost 5 bases and J lost 5 bases. CDR3 length: 16 amino acids. Germline CDR1 is SGHTA and CDR2 is FQGTGA. The DNA for the CDR3 is TGTGCCAGCAGCCTGGGACTAGCGGGAGGTCGGGAGACCCAGTACTTC. It codes for CASSLGLAGGRETQYF.

This clone was detected a few times. The V call is TRBV14, the J call TRBJ2-7, with 7 bases that match TRBD2. CDR1 is SGHDN and CDR2 is FVKESK in the germline V gene. Trimming cost V 4 bases and J 6 bases; bases outside gene matches: 6. This CDR3 comprises 13 residues. The CDR3 sequence: CASSPGRASEQYF. CDR3 in DNA: TGTGCCAGCAGCCCGGGGAGGGCCTCCGAGCAGTACTTC.

This chain connects TRBV29-1 to TRBJ2-5; perhaps D is TRBD1 or TRBD2 (5 bases each). V gave up 5 bases and J gave up 5 bases, with 15 bases separating them. This CDR3 comprises 13 residues. Per the germline V gene, CDR1 is SQVTM and CDR2 is ANQGSEA. The CDR3 here is CSVSPPGQETQYF. The DNA for the CDR3 is TGCAGCGTTTCCCCCCCGGGGCAGGAGACCCAGTACTTC.

The gene calls are TRBV29-1 and TRBJ2-5; D might be TRBD1 (5 bases). The V gene lost 4 bases and the J gene lost 1 base, with 19 bases spanning the gap. CDR3 length: 16 residues. The germline CDR1 and CDR2 sequences are SQVTM and ANQGSEA. The CDR3 sequence: CSVVLTVAQFQETQYF. CDR3 coding DNA: TGCAGCGTTGTTTTGACAGTGGCCCAATTCCAAGAGACCCAGTACTTC.

The chain combines TRBV11-3 with TRBJ2-5; no firm D call. Germline V gives CDR1 SGHNT, CDR2 YENEEA. CDR3 size: 13 residues. Between the trimmed V and J ends, which lost 1 base and 10 bases, there was a span of 13 bases. The CDR3 coding sequence is TGTGCCAGCAGCTTAGGTCTAGGTGGGGACCAGTACTTC. It specifies CASSLGLGGDQYF.

V and J are TRBV7-8 and TRBJ2-6; D gene uncertain. CDR3 length: 15 amino acids. Trimming stripped 1 base from V and 4 bases from J, with 8 bases between. Germline CDR1 and CDR2: SGHVS and FQNEAQ. CDR3 residues: CASSLGVSGANVLTF. In nucleotides, the CDR3 is TGTGCCAGCAGCTTAGGGGTTTCGGGGGCCAACGTCCTGACTTTC.

This chain connects TRBV7-9 to TRBJ2-2; TRBD1 agrees at 8 bases. The CDR3 consists of 15 residues. The V gene end was trimmed by 5 bases and the J gene end by 7 bases; junction bases not matched to a gene: 9. The germline V gene encodes CDR1 SEHNR and CDR2 FQNEAQ (reference sequence). The chain's CDR3 is CASSQGQVTGGELFF. In nucleotides, the CDR3 is TGTGCCAGCAGCCAGGGACAGGTTACGGGCGGGGAGCTGTTTTTT.

The V and J genes are TRBV7-2 and TRBJ2-3, with D perhaps matching TRBD2 (5 bases). V gave up 4 bases and J gave up 0 bases, with 11 bases separating them. The CDR3 totals 15 residues. CDR1 SGHTA and CDR2 FQGNSA come from the germline V gene. CDR3 in DNA: TGTGCCAGCAGCTCGAGCGGAACTAGCACAGATACGCAGTATTTT. Amino acid sequence: CASSSSGTSTDTQYF.

This rearrangement joins TRBV9 to TRBJ2-7; 9 nucleotides line up with TRBD2. Germline loops: CDR1 SGDLS, CDR2 YYNGEE. This CDR3 contains 16 residues. Trimming cost V 4 bases and J 2 bases; bases outside gene matches: 10. CDR3: CASSPSGSGSTYEQYF. DNA of the CDR3: TGTGCCAGCAGCCCTAGCGGTAGCGGGAGCACCTACGAGCAGTACTTC.

This chain connects TRBV19 to TRBJ2-5; D uncertain. The length of the CDR3 is 14 residues. Looked up from germline, CDR1 is LNHDA and CDR2 is SQIVND (reference sequence). Trimming took 5 bases from V and 5 from J, leaving 15 bases between them. The CDR3 loop reads CASSAGPRLETQYF. The CDR3 DNA is TGTGCCAGTAGTGCCGGACCTCGCCTGGAGACCCAGTACTTC.

This clone was detected only a few times. The chain carries TRBV6-6 and TRBJ2-7; 7 bases are a match to TRBD1. CDR1 is MNHNY, CDR2 SVGAGI, per germline (reference sequence). J gave up 6 bases and V 5 bases, and 10 bases lay outside the gene matches. There are 14 residues in the CDR3. The CDR3 spells CASSPGQSIPEQYF. In DNA form, the CDR3 reads TGTGCCAGCAGTCCGGGACAGTCCATTCCCGAGCAGTACTTC.

The chain combines TRBV27 with TRBJ2-1, with 10 bases that match TRBD2. CDR3 length: 16 residues. The germline gives CDR1 MNHEY, CDR2 SMNVEV (reference sequence). V shed 5 bases and J 0 bases; nucleotides not matched to a gene: 4. In nucleotides, the CDR3 is TGTGCCAGCAGTAAGACTAGCGGGCCCTCCTACAATGAGCAGTTCTTC. This codes for CASSKTSGPSYNEQFF.